The 23 T cell receptor beta chains given below trace back to one sample, sequenced in a study of neurological immune-mediated disorders (dated by TCRdb to the late 2010s). The library relied on 5' RACE. The data were produced on an Illumina HiSeq 2500. TCRdb cleaned the public reads at Q25 with fastp, built clones with MiXCR and kept in-frame beta chains. Rows merge per CDR3 protein into single entries with the most common DNA and genes. The sample table shows tens of thousands of distinct CDR3 sequences, and 3.4% are seen once. The ten largest make up around 3.8% of the sample. Specimen: PBMCs. The receptors here all came from a man aged 40-50 years with multiple sclerosis.

This clonotype has just a few counts. A much larger clone lies one base from this, so it may be a read error. The V call is TRBV12-3 or TRBV12-4, the J call TRBJ2-5; D is possibly TRBD2 (6 bases). There are 14 residues in the CDR3. V dropped 5 bases and J dropped 2 bases, with 12 bases sitting between them. The CDR3 DNA follows: TGTGCCAGCAGTGACCGGGGGATTCAAGAGACCCAGTACTTC. This codes for CASSDRGIQETQYF.

Comment on this clonotype: Sequence at one end of the junction differs from germline and may be a read error. This chain connects TRBV3-1 to TRBJ2-5; the D is unclear. The CDR3 has 14 residues. The V gene's germline CDR1 is LGHDT and CDR2 YNNKEL (reference sequence). CDR3 coding DNA: TGTGCCAGCAGCCAAGACGGGTTAATGGAGAACCAGTACTTC. The encoded protein is CASSQDGLMENQYF.

This clonotype was detected many times. The chain has TRBV5-1 and TRBJ2-1; 7 positions agree with TRBD2. Germline CDR1 and CDR2: SGHRS and YFSETQ. V shed 1 base and J 9 bases; nucleotides not matched to a gene: 10. There are 15 residues in the CDR3. CDR3 in amino acids: CASSLLVLRESEQFF. CDR3 DNA sequence: TGCGCCAGCAGCTTGTTGGTTTTGCGGGAGAGTGAGCAGTTCTTC.

This clonotype was seen repeatedly, ten times or more. The V call is TRBV7-8, the J call TRBJ2-2, with a possible D match to TRBD2 (6 bases). The CDR3 spans 17 residues. Germline CDR1 is SGHVS and CDR2 is FQNEAQ. Between the trimmed V and J ends, which lost 2 bases and 0 bases, there was a span of 13 bases. CDR3 coding DNA: TGTGCCAGCAGCTTATCCGAACTAGCCACGAACACCGGGGAGCTGTTTTTT. This codes for CASSLSELATNTGELFF.

At least ten counts were recorded for this clonotype. The chain combines TRBV20-1 with TRBJ1-3; TRBD1 matches 9 bases. There are 17 residues in the CDR3. CDR1 and CDR2 from the germline V gene are DFQATT and SNEGSKA (reference sequence). V lost 3 bases to trimming and J lost 2 bases; unmatched junction nucleotides: 11. This CDR3 is CSASLKGGQGAGNTIYF. In nucleotides, the CDR3 is TGCAGTGCTAGCCTGAAGGGGGGACAGGGTGCTGGAAACACCATATATTTT.

This clonotype was picked up many times. V gene TRBV24-1 combines with J gene TRBJ2-7; 8 bases line up with TRBD1. V trimming: 4 bases; J trimming: 2 bases; junction bases outside the gene matches: 9. Germline V lookup: CDR1 KGHDR, CDR2 SFDVKD. This CDR3 has 16 amino acids. In DNA form, the CDR3 reads TGTGCCACCAGTGACCGAAGACAGGGGAACACCTACGAGCAGTACTTC. Translation gives CATSDRRQGNTYEQYF.

This clonotype was seen ten or more times. A junction boundary mismatches the germline segment, possibly from a read error. The rearrangement uses TRBV20-1 and TRBJ1-1; D ambiguous. Germline CDR1 and CDR2: DFQATT and SNEGSKA (reference sequence). CDR3 length: 11 amino acids. Written as DNA, the CDR3 is TGCAGTGTTAGAATTGGGGTGGAAGCTTTCTTT. It translates to CSVRIGVEAFF.

This clonotype was counted at least ten times. The chain uses TRBV20-1 and TRBJ2-1; 8 nucleotides match TRBD2. Germline values: CDR1 DFQATT, CDR2 SNEGSKA (reference sequence). The V gene end was trimmed by 1 base and the J gene end by 7 bases; junction bases not matched to a gene: 9. The CDR3 contains 15 residues. The CDR3 here is CSARGWSSGVNEQFF. As DNA, the CDR3 is TGCAGTGCTAGAGGGTGGAGTAGCGGGGTAAATGAGCAGTTCTTC.

Ten or more counts support this clonotype. The junction does not match germline at one end; this may be a read error. CDR3 sequence reads: CASSVELSTNEKLFF. In DNA form, the CDR3 reads TGTGCCAGCAGCGTAGAGCTTTCAACTAATGAAAAACTGTTTTTT. V usage is TRBV11-2 and J usage is TRBJ1-4; D is unresolved. CDR3 length equals 15 residues. Germline CDR1 reads SGHAT; CDR2 reads FQNNGV.

This clonotype was detected ten times or more. This rearrangement joins TRBV29-1 to TRBJ2-3; 8 positions match TRBD2. This CDR3 region has 15 residues. Germline-derived CDR1 and CDR2 are SQVTM and ANQGSEA. The V segment lost 6 bases and the J segment 1 base; nucleotides outside the gene matches: 9. The CDR3 DNA follows: TGCAGCGTCGGGACTAGTAGTTCTGGCACAGATACGCAGTATTTT. Protein product: CSVGTSSSGTDTQYF.

This clonotype was counted many times. The genes are TRBV29-1 and TRBJ2-3, with D possibly TRBD2 on 6 matching bases. The CDR3 contains 16 residues. Per the germline V gene, CDR1 is SQVTM and CDR2 is ANQGSEA. The V end lost 0 bases, the J end lost 3 bases, and 16 bases lay between the germline ends. The CDR3 region has the DNA TGCAGCGTTGAAGATTGGGACTCAGTGGCTACAGATACGCAGTATTTT. Amino acid sequence: CSVEDWDSVATDTQYF.

There are many counts of this clonotype. The rearrangement links TRBV5-1 to TRBJ1-6; D gene unclear. The germline V gene has CDR1 SGHRS and CDR2 YFSETQ. V was trimmed by 2 bases and J by 10 bases, leaving 10 bases between them. The CDR3 consists of 13 residues. CDR3: CASSFLLESPLHF. Here the CDR3 DNA reads TGCGCCAGCAGCTTTTTGTTGGAGTCACCCCTCCACTTT.

This clonotype was found many times. The gene calls are TRBV11-3 and TRBJ2-1, with D uncertain. Germline loops: CDR1 SGHNT, CDR2 YENEEA. V dropped 1 base and J dropped 4 bases, with 8 bases sitting between them. The CDR3 runs 14 residues. CDR3 sequence: CASSLGLQYNEQFF. The DNA for the CDR3 is TGTGCCAGCAGCTTAGGATTACAGTACAATGAGCAGTTCTTC. Looking up the rest from reference TRBV11-3 and TRBJ2-1 gives the full variable domain: EAGVVQSPRYKIIEKKQPVAFWCNPISGHNTLYWYLQNLGQGPELLIRYENEEAVDDSQLPKDRFSAERLKGVDSTLKIQPAELGDSAVYLCASSLGLQYNEQFFGPGTRLTVL.

There are many counts of this clonotype. The chain couples TRBV5-6 to TRBJ1-1; no clear D. The CDR3 covers 15 residues. Trimming stripped 0 bases from V and 1 base from J, with 10 bases between. The germline gives CDR1 SGHDT, CDR2 YYEEEE. The chain's CDR3 is CASSLVPLPNTEAFF. CDR3 in DNA: TGTGCCAGCAGCTTGGTCCCCCTACCGAACACTGAAGCTTTCTTT.

This clonotype was detected ten times or more. CDR3 DNA: TGTGCCAGCAGTCCCCCGCAGGGAGCACGGAATGAGCAGTTCTTC. Protein sequence: CASSPPQGARNEQFF. The genes are TRBV12-3 or TRBV12-4 and TRBJ2-1; D may correspond to TRBD1 or TRBD2 (5 bases each). The V end lost 5 bases, the J end lost 7 bases, and 18 bases lay between the germline ends. The CDR3 covers 15 residues.

In its sample, this clonotype was seen many times. This chain uses TRBV18 with TRBJ1-1, with D unresolved. Germline CDR1 KGHSH, CDR2 LQKENI. Trimming took off 1 base at V and 2 bases at J, with 8 bases between the two ends. The CDR3 extends over 14 amino acids. CDR3 sequence: CASSPQVGNTEAFF. The CDR3 nucleotides are TGTGCCAGCTCACCACAGGTAGGAAACACTGAAGCTTTCTTT.

This clonotype was observed at least ten times. The rearrangement uses TRBV9 and TRBJ2-3; D gene uncertain. Per germline, CDR1 SGDLS and CDR2 YYNGEE. Trimming removed 0 bases at V and 4 bases at J, with 12 bases between. The CDR3 runs to 15 residues. The CDR3, as DNA: TGTGCCAGCAGCGTAGAAAACCGCGGTTCAGATACGCAGTATTTT. It is translated as CASSVENRGSDTQYF.

This clonotype was counted ten times or more. The genes are TRBV18 and TRBJ2-7; the match to TRBD2 covers 8 bases. The J segment lost 3 bases and the V segment lost 2 bases, leaving 3 bases of the junction unmatched. The germline CDR1 and CDR2 sequences are KGHSH and LQKENI. The CDR3 covers 14 residues. The CDR3 spells CASSPSGGGYEQYF. The CDR3 DNA reads as TGTGCCAGCTCACCATCCGGGGGGGGCTACGAGCAGTACTTC.

The sample holds many counts of this clonotype. The chain couples TRBV20-1 to TRBJ1-1; TRBD1 might be the D (5 bases). V was shortened by 3 bases and J by 5 bases, with 19 bases between the two germline ends. This CDR3 is built from 15 residues. Germline V CDR1 and CDR2: DFQATT, SNEGSKA (reference sequence). Here the CDR3 reads CSARSPGRLRTEAFF. Here the CDR3 DNA reads TGCAGTGCTAGGTCCCCGGGACGGCTTAGGACTGAAGCTTTCTTT.

In this sample, this clonotype turned up many times. The chain combines TRBV15 with TRBJ2-7, with TRBD2 as a possible D gene (6 bases). V gave up 4 bases and J gave up 0 bases, with 10 bases separating them. CDR3 size: 14 residues. Per germline, CDR1 LNHNV and CDR2 YYDKDF (reference sequence). The CDR3 DNA is TGTGCCACCAGCAATGGGGGGAGCTCCTACGAGCAGTACTTC. It encodes CATSNGGSSYEQYF.

Ten or more counts support this clonotype. The chain uses TRBV7-9 and TRBJ2-5; D gene ambiguous. Trimming took 5 bases from V and 5 from J, leaving 15 bases between them. CDR1 and CDR2 (germline): SEHNR, FQNEAQ (reference sequence). CDR3 length: 14 amino acids. This CDR3 reads CASSRRASAETQYF. CDR3 nucleotides: TGTGCCAGCAGCCGAAGGGCCAGCGCGGAGACCCAGTACTTC.

This clonotype was seen ten or more times. This chain links TRBV7-2 with TRBJ2-1; 8 bases fit TRBD1. CDR1 SGHTA and CDR2 FQGNSA come from the germline V gene. Trimming took 5 bases from V and 7 from J; bases not matched to a gene: 10. This CDR3 is 15 amino acids long. The DNA for the CDR3 is TGTGCCAGCAGCCTGACCAGGGGGCCAGGGAATGAGCAGTTCTTC. It encodes CASSLTRGPGNEQFF.

As to this clonotype: Given the absence of the conserved phenylalanine or tryptophan at the CDR3 end, a read error is likely. The V and J genes are TRBV20-1 and TRBJ2-3; 12 nucleotides agree with TRBD2. J gave up 5 bases and V 2 bases, and 5 bases lay outside the gene matches. Germline lookup yields CDR1 DFQATT and CDR2 SNEGSKA (reference sequence). The CDR3 spans 15 residues. The CDR3 DNA follows: TGCAGTGCTAGACTAGCGGGGGGGCCGGGAGATACGCAGTATAAT. It encodes CSARLAGGPGDTQYN.